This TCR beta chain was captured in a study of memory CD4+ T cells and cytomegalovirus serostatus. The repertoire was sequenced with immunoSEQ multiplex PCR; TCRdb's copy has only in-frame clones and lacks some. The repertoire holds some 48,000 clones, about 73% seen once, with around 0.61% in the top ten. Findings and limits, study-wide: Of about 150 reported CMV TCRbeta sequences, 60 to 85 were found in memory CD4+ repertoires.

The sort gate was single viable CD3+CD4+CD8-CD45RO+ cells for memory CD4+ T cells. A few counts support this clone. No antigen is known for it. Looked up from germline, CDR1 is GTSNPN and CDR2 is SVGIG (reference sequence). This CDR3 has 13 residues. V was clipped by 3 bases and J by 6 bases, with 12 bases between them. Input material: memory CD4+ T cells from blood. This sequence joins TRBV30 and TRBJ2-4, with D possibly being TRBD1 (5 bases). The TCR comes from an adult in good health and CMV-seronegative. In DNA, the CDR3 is TGTGCCTGGAGGGCTACAGGCGGAAACATTCAGTACTTC. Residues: CAWRATGGNIQYF.